Below are 26 T cell receptor beta chains sequenced from a single sample in a study of tumor T cells in aggressive B-cell lymphoma. Assay used: immunoSEQ multiplex PCR; TCRdb lists only in-frame clones, some missing. The sample lists over 650 clones, over 75% occurring once. The specimen was tumor tissue. These TCRs come from an adult with diffuse large B cell lymphoma.

This rearrangement joins TRBV7-3 to TRBJ1-1, with D perhaps matching TRBD1 (6 bases). Germline V gene data show CDR1 as SGHTA and CDR2 as FQGTGA. This CDR3 is built from 14 residues. The V end was cut by 5 bases, the J end by 4 bases, with 14 bases between. The CDR3 bases are TGTGCCAGCAGCCCCGATACAGGGATCACTGAAGCTTTCTTT. It specifies CASSPDTGITEAFF.

V is TRBV4-3 and J is TRBJ2-7; no reliable D call. Trimming pared 0 bases from V and 2 bases from J, leaving 8 bases between. The CDR3 has 14 amino acids. Germline V gene data show CDR1 as LGHNA and CDR2 as YSLEER. The CDR3 region is CASSQEPNTYEQYF. CDR3 in DNA: TGCGCCAGCAGCCAAGAGCCGAACACCTACGAGCAGTACTTC.

Points on this clone: Different DNA sequences within this sample yield the same CDR3. The chain employs TRBV27 and TRBJ2-1; 8 nucleotides match TRBD1. Trimming at V came to 6 bases and at J to 6 bases, leaving 7 bases not matched to a gene. CDR1 and CDR2 from the germline V gene are MNHEY and SMNVEV (reference sequence). This CDR3 comprises 14 residues. CDR3 residues: CASSPDRVRNEQFF. The CDR3 nucleotides read TGTGCCAGCAGCCCGGACAGGGTTCGCAATGAGCAGTTCTTC.

The rearrangement links TRBV19 to TRBJ1-5; 7 bases fit TRBD1. This CDR3 comprises 13 residues. Germline V gives CDR1 LNHDA, CDR2 SQIVND (reference sequence). V lost 6 bases and J lost 3; bases outside the gene matches: 2. The CDR3, as DNA: TGTGCCAGTAGGGACAGGTTCAATCAGCCCCAGCATTTT. Its translation is CASRDRFNQPQHF.

This chain connects TRBV5-6 to TRBJ1-1; possible D gene TRBD1, 6 bases. The V end lost 3 bases, the J end lost 7 bases, and 10 bases lay between the germline ends. Germline CDR1 is SGHDT and CDR2 is YYEEEE. CDR3 length equals 12 residues. The CDR3 DNA reads as TGTGCCAGCAGCTCCAGGACAGATGAAGCTTTCTTT. This gives the protein CASSSRTDEAFF.

The chain uses TRBV9 and TRBJ2-1; TRBD2 aligns across 8 bases. V lost 4 bases to trimming and J lost 0 bases; unmatched junction nucleotides: 9. The germline V gene encodes CDR1 SGDLS and CDR2 YYNGEE. The CDR3 length is 17 residues. The CDR3 loop reads CASSPRLAPSSYNEQFF. CDR3 DNA sequence: TGTGCCAGCAGCCCGAGACTAGCGCCGAGCTCCTACAATGAGCAGTTCTTC.

The chain has TRBV7-9 and TRBJ1-4; D is uncertain. V dropped 2 bases and J dropped 6 bases, with 13 bases sitting between them. The CDR3 runs to 15 residues. Germline CDR1 and CDR2: SEHNR and FQNEAQ (reference sequence). DNA for the CDR3: TGTGCCAGCAGCTTACAGGCGACCGTCCATGAAAAACTGTTTTTT. Amino acids: CASSLQATVHEKLFF.

V is TRBV6-1 and J is TRBJ2-2; 12 positions agree with TRBD1. CDR1 is MNHNS, CDR2 SASEGT, per germline. J lost 7 bases, V lost 3 bases, and 6 bases had no gene match. The CDR3 covers 16 residues. The CDR3 reads CASSDRGQGAVGELFF. CDR3 nucleotide sequence: TGTGCCAGCAGTGACAGGGGACAGGGGGCAGTCGGGGAGCTGTTTTTT.

The genes are TRBV10-3 and TRBJ2-5; D possibly corresponds to TRBD2 (6 bases). The J call is uncertain, as TRBJ2-7 better fits the DNA end. Germline-derived CDR1 and CDR2 are ENHRY and SYGVKD. The CDR3 is made up of 17 amino acids. CDR3 coding DNA: TGTGCCATCAGTCCCCGGGTAGGCGGGGTCCAAGGTTACGAGCAGTACTTC. It yields the protein CAISPRVGGVQGYEQYF.

Only a few counts were recorded for this clone. This chain connects TRBV19 to TRBJ2-1; a possible D gene is TRBD2 (6 bases). Trimming cost V 6 bases and J 5 bases, with 17 bases left between them. CDR3 size: 15 residues. The germline V gene encodes CDR1 LNHDA and CDR2 SQIVND (reference sequence). CDR3 DNA sequence: TGTGCCAGTAGCCGAGGACTACCGCAAAACAATGAGCAGTTCTTC. Its translation is CASSRGLPQNNEQFF.

The chain joins TRBV5-1 to TRBJ2-7; TRBD2 is a possible D gene (7 bases). Germline V gives CDR1 SGHRS, CDR2 YFSETQ. Trimming took off 0 bases at V and 4 bases at J, with 17 bases between the two ends. The CDR3 loop spans 16 amino acids. CDR3 DNA sequence: TGCGCCAGCAGCTTGGAGGGGGAGGGGACGGCTTACGAGCAGTACTTC. Residues: CASSLEGEGTAYEQYF.

This rearrangement joins TRBV9 to TRBJ2-2, with D possibly being TRBD1 (6 bases). Germline CDR1 and CDR2: SGDLS and YYNGEE. V lost 3 bases and J 2 bases, leaving 11 bases between the germline ends. The CDR3 extends over 15 amino acids. This CDR3 is CASSEDRLNTGELFF. CDR3 DNA: TGTGCCAGCAGCGAGGACAGACTTAACACCGGGGAGCTGTTTTTT.

The rearrangement uses TRBV9 and TRBJ2-7; possibly TRBD2 for D (5 bases). The V gene's germline CDR1 is SGDLS and CDR2 YYNGEE. CDR3 size: 14 residues. Trimming pared 0 bases from V and 5 bases from J, leaving 12 bases between. CDR3 region: CASSVDGPGDEQYF. The DNA for the CDR3 is TGTGCCAGCAGCGTAGATGGGCCCGGGGACGAGCAGTACTTC.

The V and J genes are TRBV2 and TRBJ2-1; the match to TRBD1 covers 7 bases. V lost 7 bases and J lost 5; bases outside the gene matches: 8. CDR3 length: 14 residues. The germline CDR1 and CDR2 sequences are SNHLY and FYNNEI. This chain's CDR3 is CASTRDRQHNEQFF. The CDR3 DNA is TGTGCCAGCACCCGGGACAGACAGCACAATGAGCAGTTCTTC.

This clone was seen a few times. The chain couples TRBV11-3 to TRBJ2-7; D remains unclear. Germline CDR1 is SGHNT and CDR2 is YENEEA. V shed 5 bases and J shed 2 bases, with 13 bases lying between them. The CDR3 sequence is 14 residues long. The CDR3 DNA reads as TGTGCCAGCAGCCCCCAAGACGGAGCCTACGAGCAGTACTTC. Encoded protein: CASSPQDGAYEQYF.

This clone is hyperexpanded within its sample. V usage is TRBV7-3 and J usage is TRBJ1-3; no clear D. CDR3 size: 15 residues. Trimming removed 5 bases at V and 2 bases at J, with 13 bases between. The germline V gene has CDR1 SGHTA and CDR2 FQGTGA. The CDR3 is CASSLTGGPGNTIYF. The CDR3 bases are TGTGCCAGCAGCCTTACGGGAGGGCCTGGAAACACCATATATTTT. The whole variable domain, remainder taken from reference TRBV7-3 and TRBJ1-3, is GAGVSQTPSNKVTEKGKYVELRCDPISGHTALYWYRQSLGQGPEFLIYFQGTGAADDSGLPNDRFFAVRPEGSVSTLKIQRTERGDSAVYLCASSLTGGPGNTIYFGEGSWLTVV.

The chain combines TRBV29-1 with TRBJ1-2, with D possibly TRBD1 on 6 matching bases. The CDR3 extends over 14 amino acids. Germline V gene data show CDR1 as SQVTM and CDR2 as ANQGSEA. V was trimmed by 1 base and J by 1 base, leaving 10 bases between them. CDR3 nucleotides: TGCAGCGTTGAAGGGACAGCCCTTAACTATGGCTACACCTTC. It encodes CSVEGTALNYGYTF. The entire variable domain, with the rest obtained from reference TRBV29-1 and TRBJ1-2, is as follows: SAVISQKPSRDICQRGTSLTIQCQVDSQVTMMFWYRQQPGQSLTLIATANQGSEATYESGFVIDKFPISRPNLTFSTLTVSNMSPEDSSIYLCSVEGTALNYGYTFGSGTRLTVV.

This clone was recorded a few times. The chain carries TRBV4-2 and TRBJ1-5; tentative D call: TRBD1 (5 bases). Trimming removed 0 bases at V and 7 bases at J, with 16 bases between. CDR3 length equals 16 residues. The germline CDR1 and CDR2 sequences are LGHNA and YNFKEQ. The CDR3 reads CASSQEQGQRRQPQHF. CDR3 DNA: TGTGCCAGCAGCCAAGAGCAGGGTCAAAGGCGGCAGCCCCAGCATTTT.

V is TRBV19 and J is TRBJ1-4; D remains unclear. The CDR3 runs to 15 residues. Germline loops: CDR1 LNHDA, CDR2 SQIVND (reference sequence). The V and J ends lost 3 bases and 0 bases respectively, with 8 bases between them. CDR3 nucleotides: TGTGCCAGTAGTATTTCGCGATCAACTAATGAAAAACTGTTTTTT. Amino acid sequence: CASSISRSTNEKLFF.

V usage is TRBV28 and J usage is TRBJ2-1, with 9 positions matching TRBD2. Germline loops: CDR1 MDHEN, CDR2 SYDVKM. Trimming removed 1 base from V and 0 bases from J; junction bases left unmatched: 4. This CDR3 contains 17 residues. The CDR3 DNA reads TGTGCCAGCAGTTTATCGACTAGCGGATCCTCCTACAATGAGCAGTTCTTC. It is translated as CASSLSTSGSSYNEQFF.

For the CDR3, the DNA is TGTGCCAGCAGTGACACCGGGACAGGGGATCAGCCCCAGCATTTT. Protein sequence: CASSDTGTGDQPQHF. The chain combines TRBV6-1 with TRBJ1-5, with TRBD1 matching 10 bases. The germline CDR1 and CDR2 sequences are MNHNS and SASEGT. The CDR3 length is 15 residues. V lost 3 bases, J lost 5 bases, and 4 bases stayed unmatched.

This chain joins TRBV6-4 and TRBJ1-2; D is unresolved. The CDR3 extends over 14 amino acids. V lost 3 bases, J lost 5 bases, and 13 bases lay in between. Germline CDR1 and CDR2: MRHNA and SNTAGT. Here the CDR3 reads CASSDSITQYGYTF. The CDR3 region has the DNA TGTGCCAGCAGTGATTCGATAACTCAATATGGCTACACCTTC.

The V call is TRBV2, the J call TRBJ2-5; 7 nucleotides line up with TRBD1. J was trimmed by 4 bases and V by 6 bases; bases with no gene match: 11. CDR3 length equals 15 residues. Germline CDR1 is SNHLY and CDR2 is FYNNEI. The CDR3 DNA is TGTGCCAGCAGCCCGACAGGGTCACCGTTAGAGACCCAGTACTTC. Translating gives CASSPTGSPLETQYF. The whole variable domain, filled in from reference TRBV2 and TRBJ2-5, reads EPEVTQTPSHQVTQMGQEVILRCVPISNHLYFYWYRQILGQKVEFLVSFYNNEISEKSEIFDDQFSVERPDGSNFTLKIRSTKLEDSAMYFCASSPTGSPLETQYFGPGTRLLVL.

In the case of this clone: Different DNA sequences within this sample yield the same CDR3. The chain couples TRBV14 to TRBJ2-4; 7 bases fit TRBD1. The germline CDR1 and CDR2 sequences are SGHDN and FVKESK. With V trimmed by 0 bases and J by 7 bases, 0 bases remained unmatched. CDR3 length: 13 amino acids. The CDR3 here is CASSQDRGNIQYF. CDR3 coding DNA: TGTGCCAGCAGCCAAGACAGGGGGAACATTCAGTACTTC.

The chain joins TRBV6-5 to TRBJ2-6; D gene ambiguous. With 2 bases removed from V and 1 base from J, the gap between germline ends came to 6 bases. The CDR3 is 15 amino acids. Germline V lookup: CDR1 MNHEY, CDR2 SVGAGI. The CDR3 sequence is CASSYIRSGANVLTF. CDR3 nucleotide sequence: TGTGCCAGCAGTTACATCAGATCTGGGGCCAACGTCCTGACTTTC.

This clone was detected only a few times. The chain joins TRBV9 to TRBJ1-2; 8 nucleotides line up with TRBD1. The CDR3 length is 16 residues. The V segment lost 4 bases and the J segment 7 bases; nucleotides outside the gene matches: 15. The germline CDR1 and CDR2 sequences are SGDLS and YYNGEE. CDR3 region: CASSSRTGSIGGGYTF. CDR3 nucleotide sequence: TGTGCCAGCAGCTCCCGGACAGGGTCCATCGGAGGTGGCTACACCTTC.